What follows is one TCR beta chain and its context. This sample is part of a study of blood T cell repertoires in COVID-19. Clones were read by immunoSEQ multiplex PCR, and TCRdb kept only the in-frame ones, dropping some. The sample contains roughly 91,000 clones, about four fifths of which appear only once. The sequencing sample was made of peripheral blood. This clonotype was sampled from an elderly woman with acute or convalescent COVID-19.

The CDR3 DNA follows: TGTGCCAGCAGTTACTCAGGACAGTTAGGGTCCTACGAGCAGTACTTC. It encodes CASSYSGQLGSYEQYF. V and J are TRBV6-6 and TRBJ2-7; tentative D call: TRBD1 (6 bases). This CDR3 contains 16 residues. The ends were cut back, 0 bases at V and 1 base at J, with 13 bases in the middle. Germline-derived CDR1 and CDR2 are MNHNY and SVGAGI (reference sequence).